The rows below give T cell receptor beta chains drawn from one sample of a study of human T cells and chemical hapten exposure. TCRdb re-called the RACE reads through MiXCR, storing one row per CDR3 protein. The sample consists of about 110,000 distinct CDR3 sequences, around 10% of them appearing once. Specimen: whole blood, collected in connection with sensitization to the hapten diphenylcyclopropenone (DPC). The receptors here all came from a woman in her 50s with alopecia areata. Some clones in this sample may be carry-over from other donors' samples. Each CDR3 is given with its conserved first and last residue. The D gene is left open where the match is weak. Size is omitted from some rows. Given values are once, few, many or a class for expanded clones.

TRBV7-2,TRBJ2-3,-,14,-,TGTGCCAGCAGGCCCCCAGCCCTCTCAGATACGCAGTATTTT,CASRPPALSDTQYF
TRBV7-2,TRBJ2-7,few,16,-,TGTGCCAGCAGCTTAGTTGGGGGGCCTTCTCGTCACGAGCAGTACTTC,CASSLVGGPSRHEQYF
TRBV7-6,TRBJ2-3,many,15,TRBD2,TGTGCCAGCAGCATAAGCGGGAGTATAACAGATACGCAGTATTTT,CASSISGSITDTQYF
TRBV29-1,TRBJ2-7,many,14,TRBD1,TGCAGCGTTGAGGGGACAGTAGGGGCAAGGGAGCAGTACTTC,CSVEGTVGAREQYF
TRBV5-1,TRBJ2-7,-,13,-,TGCGCCAGCAGCTTTTCAGGGGTCTACGAGCAGTACTTC,CASSFSGVYEQYF
TRBV7-9,TRBJ2-1,few,15,-,TGTGCCAGCAGCTTAGCAGGTTCTAGATACAATGAGCAGTTCTTC,CASSLAGSRYNEQFF
TRBV29-1,TRBJ2-1,few,15,-,TGCACCCTGGGGGCGGGTGCTTACTCCTACAATGAGCAGTTCTTC,CTLGAGAYSYNEQFF
TRBV7-2,TRBJ2-5,many,16,TRBD1,TGTGCCAGCAGCTTAGACTTCGCAGGGGGAAGAGAGACCCAGTACTTC,CASSLDFAGGRETQYF
TRBV7-2,TRBJ2-3,-,16,TRBD2,TGTGCCAGCAGCCCCCGGACTAGCGGGGGGGCAGATACGCAGTATTTT,CASSPRTSGGADTQYF
TRBV5-5,TRBJ1-1,-,16,-,TGTGCCAGCAGCTTGAGGTTTGCGGGGGCGAACACTGAAGCTTTCTTT,CASSLRFAGANTEAFF
TRBV5-8,TRBJ1-2,-,12,-,TGTGCCAGCAGCCCGGACCGGTCGCGCTACACCTTC,CASSPDRSRYTF
TRBV5-5,TRBJ2-6,-,15,TRBD1,TGTGCCAGCAGAACAGGGGGCTCTGGGGCCAACGTCCTGACTTTC,CASRTGGSGANVLTF
TRBV7-2,TRBJ2-4,-,16,-,TGTGCCAGCAGCTTAGAGGCCTGGGGGACCAAAAACATTCAGTACTTC,CASSLEAWGTKNIQYF
TRBV19,TRBJ1-6,few,14,-,TGTGCCAGTAGTATATCCAGGGGCAATTCACCCCTCCACTTT,CASSISRGNSPLHF
TRBV10-3,TRBJ1-1,-,13,TRBD1,TGTGCCACACAGGGACAGCTGAACACTGAAGCTTTCTTT,CATQGQLNTEAFF
TRBV11-2,TRBJ2-3,many,15,TRBD2,TGTGCCAGCAGCTTAGAAGCGGGAGGCACAGATACGCAGTATTTT,CASSLEAGGTDTQYF
TRBV7-2,TRBJ1-1,few,16,-,TGTGCCAGCAGCCCAAGGACTGCCAGGGTGAACACTGAAGCTTTCTTT,CASSPRTARVNTEAFF
TRBV6-5,TRBJ2-7,few,14,TRBD1,TGTGCCAGCAGTCCGGGACAGGGGATCTACGAGCAGTACTTC,CASSPGQGIYEQYF
TRBV2,TRBJ1-1,many,17,-,TGTGCCAGCAGTGAACAGGGCAGGGGTAAGATGAACACTGAAGCTTTCTTT,CASSEQGRGKMNTEAFF
TRBV29-1,TRBJ2-1,-,13,-,TGCAGCGTTGCTCCCGGGGCCTACAATGAGCAGTTCTTC,CSVAPGAYNEQFF
TRBV27,TRBJ2-4,few,14,-,TGTGCCAGCAGTTCCCTGGGGGTATCAAACATTCAGTACTTC,CASSSLGVSNIQYF
TRBV5-1,TRBJ1-6,-,12,-,TGCGCCAGCAGCCCAATGTCGGGACCCCTCCACTTT,CASSPMSGPLHF
TRBV10-1,TRBJ2-3,-,13,-,TGCGCCAGCGCCCTCCGGGACACAGATACGCAGTATTTT,CASALRDTDTQYF
TRBV4-3,TRBJ1-3,-,16,-,TGCGCCAGCAGCCAAGATCAGACGGCGCGGGGAAACACCATATATTTT,CASSQDQTARGNTIYF
TRBV25-1,TRBJ2-7,many,12,-,TGTGCCAGCAGAGATACAGGGCGCGAGCAGTACTTC,CASRDTGREQYF
TRBV7-9,TRBJ2-5,-,14,TRBD1,TGTGCCAGCAGCCTGACAGGGGGCGGAGAGACCCAGTACTTC,CASSLTGGGETQYF
TRBV5-6,TRBJ1-6,-,16,-,TGTGCCAGCAGCTTGAACCCAGAGGGGGGTAATTCACCCCTCCACTTT,CASSLNPEGGNSPLHF
TRBV4-3,TRBJ1-2,many,17,TRBD1,TGCGCCAGCAGCCAATCCACTCGCGGACAGGGGGCTTCTGGCTACACCTTC,CASSQSTRGQGASGYTF